The clone carrying this T cell receptor beta chain was observed many times. Its target is unknown. The observed sequence ends 3 residues before the CDR3 terminus, with the missing tail filled in from the germline J gene. The CDR3 sequence is 13 residues long. The V and J ends lost 9 bases and 9 bases, in that order; junction bases with no gene match: 8. In germline, CDR1 is SGHNT, CDR2 YYREEE (reference sequence). Caucasian heritage predominated among both patients and controls. This sample is drawn from a study of T cell clonality in common variable immunodeficiency. Assay used: immunoSEQ multiplex PCR; TCRdb lists only in-frame clones, some missing. Observed are tens of thousands of clones, no singletons, with the top ten taking around a tenth. The study, taken as a whole, reports: What drives increased CVID clonality needs T cell subpopulation sequencing.

This sequence was found in a person aged 18-70 years in good health. The chain links TRBV5-4 to TRBJ2-1; TRBD1 matches at 11 bases. The source material was peripheral blood mononuclear cells. The sequenced CDR3 bases are TGTGCCACCGGGGGACAGGGGGTCGGTGAG. It translates to CATGGQGVGE. The CDR3 reads in full as CATGGQGVGEQFF.